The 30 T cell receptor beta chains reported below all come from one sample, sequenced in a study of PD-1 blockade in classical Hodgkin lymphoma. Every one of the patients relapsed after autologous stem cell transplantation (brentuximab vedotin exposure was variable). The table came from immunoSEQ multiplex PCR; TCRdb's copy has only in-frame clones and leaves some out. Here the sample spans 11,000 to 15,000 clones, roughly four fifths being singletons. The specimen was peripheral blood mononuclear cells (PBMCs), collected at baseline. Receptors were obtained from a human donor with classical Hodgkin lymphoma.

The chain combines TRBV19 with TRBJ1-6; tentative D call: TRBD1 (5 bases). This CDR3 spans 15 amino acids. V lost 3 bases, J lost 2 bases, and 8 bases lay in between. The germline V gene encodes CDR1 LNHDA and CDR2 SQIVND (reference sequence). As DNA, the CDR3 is TGTGCCAGTAGTATGCGGGGGGCCTATAATTCACCCCTCCACTTT. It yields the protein CASSMRGAYNSPLHF. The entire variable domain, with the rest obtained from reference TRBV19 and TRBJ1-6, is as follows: DGGITQSPKYLFRKEGQNVTLSCEQNLNHDAMYWYRQDPGQGLRLIYYSQIVNDFQKGDIAEGYSVSREKKESFPLTVTSAQKNPTAFYLCASSMRGAYNSPLHFGNGTRLTVT.

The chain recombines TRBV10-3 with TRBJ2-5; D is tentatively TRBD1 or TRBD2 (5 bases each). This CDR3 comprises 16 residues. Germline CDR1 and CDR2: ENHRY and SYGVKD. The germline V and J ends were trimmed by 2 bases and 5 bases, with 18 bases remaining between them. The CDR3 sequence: CAISEKGTWGWETQYF. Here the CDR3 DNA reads TGTGCCATCAGTGAGAAGGGGACCTGGGGCTGGGAGACCCAGTACTTC.

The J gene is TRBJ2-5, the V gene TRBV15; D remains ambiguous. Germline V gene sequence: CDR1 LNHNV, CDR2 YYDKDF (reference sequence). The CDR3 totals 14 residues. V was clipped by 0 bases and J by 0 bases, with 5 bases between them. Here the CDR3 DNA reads TGTGCCACCAGCAGAGAACTTTACCAAGAGACCCAGTACTTC. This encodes CATSRELYQETQYF.

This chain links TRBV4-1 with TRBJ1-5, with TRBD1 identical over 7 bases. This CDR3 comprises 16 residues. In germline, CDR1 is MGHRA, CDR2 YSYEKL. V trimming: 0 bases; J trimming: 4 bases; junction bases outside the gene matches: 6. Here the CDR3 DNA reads TGCGCCAGCAGCCAAGAGCAGACAGGGCGGAATCAGCCCCAGCATTTT. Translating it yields CASSQEQTGRNQPQHF.

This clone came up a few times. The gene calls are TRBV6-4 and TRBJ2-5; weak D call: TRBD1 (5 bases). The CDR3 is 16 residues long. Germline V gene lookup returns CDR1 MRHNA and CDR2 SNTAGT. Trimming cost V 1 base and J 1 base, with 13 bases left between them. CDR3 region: CASSDFGRAPQETQYF. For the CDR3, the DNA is TGTGCCAGCAGTGACTTTGGCAGGGCCCCCCAAGAGACCCAGTACTTC.

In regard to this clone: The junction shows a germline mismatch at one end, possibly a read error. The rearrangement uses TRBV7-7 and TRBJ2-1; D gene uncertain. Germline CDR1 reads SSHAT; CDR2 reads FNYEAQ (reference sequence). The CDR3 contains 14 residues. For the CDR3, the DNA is TGTGCTAGCAGCCAAGGGATCTCCAACAATGAGCAGTTCTTC. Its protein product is CASSQGISNNEQFF.

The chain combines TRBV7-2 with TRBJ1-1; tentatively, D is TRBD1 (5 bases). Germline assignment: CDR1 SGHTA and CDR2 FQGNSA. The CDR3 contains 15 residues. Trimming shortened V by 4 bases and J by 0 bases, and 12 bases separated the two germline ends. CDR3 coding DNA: TGTGCCAGCAGCTCAAATAGACAGCTGAACACTGAAGCTTTCTTT. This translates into CASSSNRQLNTEAFF. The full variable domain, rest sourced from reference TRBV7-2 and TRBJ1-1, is GAGVSQSPSNKVTEKGKDVELRCDPISGHTALYWYRQSLGQGLEFLIYFQGNSAPDKSGLPSDRFSAERTGGSVSTLTIQRTQQEDSAVYLCASSSNRQLNTEAFFGQGTRLTVV.

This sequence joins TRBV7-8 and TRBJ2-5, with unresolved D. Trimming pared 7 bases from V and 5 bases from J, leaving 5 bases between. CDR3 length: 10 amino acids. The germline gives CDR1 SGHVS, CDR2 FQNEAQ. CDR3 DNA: TGTGCCAGCACCTCCGAGACCCAGTACTTC. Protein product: CASTSETQYF.

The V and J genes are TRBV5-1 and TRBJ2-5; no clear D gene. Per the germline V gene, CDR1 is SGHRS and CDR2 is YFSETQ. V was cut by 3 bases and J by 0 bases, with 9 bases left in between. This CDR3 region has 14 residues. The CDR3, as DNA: TGCGCCAGCAGCTCTAGACGGGACCAAGAGACCCAGTACTTC. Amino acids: CASSSRRDQETQYF.

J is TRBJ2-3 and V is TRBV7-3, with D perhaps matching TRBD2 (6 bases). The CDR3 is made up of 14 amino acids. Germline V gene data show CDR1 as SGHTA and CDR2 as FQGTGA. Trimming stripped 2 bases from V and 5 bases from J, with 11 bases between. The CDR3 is CASSLSLSGDTQYF. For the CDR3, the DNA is TGTGCCAGCAGCTTATCCCTTAGCGGAGATACGCAGTATTTT.

CDR3 DNA: TGCGCCAGCAGCCAAGAATTAAGTGGGGCCGGCAGCTCCTACGAGCAGTACTTC. This codes for CASSQELSGAGSSYEQYF. The genes are TRBV4-1 and TRBJ2-7; D perhaps matches TRBD1 (5 bases). There are 18 residues in the CDR3. From germline, CDR1 is MGHRA and CDR2 YSYEKL. Trimming cost V 0 bases and J 0 bases, with 18 bases left between them.

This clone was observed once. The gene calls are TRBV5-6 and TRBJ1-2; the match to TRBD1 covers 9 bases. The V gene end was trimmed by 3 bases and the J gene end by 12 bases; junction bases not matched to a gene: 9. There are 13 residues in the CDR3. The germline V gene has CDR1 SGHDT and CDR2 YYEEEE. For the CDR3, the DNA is TGTGCCAGCAGCTATGACAGGGGGAGCGGGAACACCTTC. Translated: CASSYDRGSGNTF.

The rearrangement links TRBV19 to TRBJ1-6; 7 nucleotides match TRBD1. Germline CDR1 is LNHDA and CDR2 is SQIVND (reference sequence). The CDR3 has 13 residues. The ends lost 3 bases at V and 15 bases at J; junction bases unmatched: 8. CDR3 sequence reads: CASSIQDRRSLHF. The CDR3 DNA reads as TGTGCCAGTAGTATCCAGGACAGGAGAAGCCTCCACTTT.

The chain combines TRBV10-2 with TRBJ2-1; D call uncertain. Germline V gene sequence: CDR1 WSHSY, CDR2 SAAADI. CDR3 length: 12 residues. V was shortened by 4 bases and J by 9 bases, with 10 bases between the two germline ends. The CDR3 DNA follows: TGCGCCAGCAGTGTGGGATTCAGTGAGCAGTTCTTC. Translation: CASSVGFSEQFF.

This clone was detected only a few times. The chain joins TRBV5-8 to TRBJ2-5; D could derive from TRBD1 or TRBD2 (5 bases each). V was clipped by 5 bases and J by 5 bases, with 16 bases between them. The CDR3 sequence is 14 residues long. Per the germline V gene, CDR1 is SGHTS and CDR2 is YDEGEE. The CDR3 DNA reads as TGTGCCAGCAGATCGGGGCGCCCCATCGAGACCCAGTACTTC. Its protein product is CASRSGRPIETQYF.

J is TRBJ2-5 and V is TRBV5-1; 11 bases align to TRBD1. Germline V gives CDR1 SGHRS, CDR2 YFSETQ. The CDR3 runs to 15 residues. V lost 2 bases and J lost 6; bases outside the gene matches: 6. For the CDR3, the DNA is TGCGCCAGCAGCTTACCGGGACAGGGGGGTAAGACCCAGTACTTC. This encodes CASSLPGQGGKTQYF.

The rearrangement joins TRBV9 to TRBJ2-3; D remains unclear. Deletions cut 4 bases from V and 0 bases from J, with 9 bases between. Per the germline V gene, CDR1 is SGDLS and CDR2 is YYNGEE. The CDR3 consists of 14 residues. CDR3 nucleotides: TGTGCCAGCAGCTCACGGACGAGCACAGATACGCAGTATTTT. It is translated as CASSSRTSTDTQYF.

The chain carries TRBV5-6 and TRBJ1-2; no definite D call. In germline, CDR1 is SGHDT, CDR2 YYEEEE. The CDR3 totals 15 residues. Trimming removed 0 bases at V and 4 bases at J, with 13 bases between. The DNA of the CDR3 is TGTGCCAGCAGCTTGGATGCGGGTTTGACCTATGGCTACACCTTC. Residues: CASSLDAGLTYGYTF.

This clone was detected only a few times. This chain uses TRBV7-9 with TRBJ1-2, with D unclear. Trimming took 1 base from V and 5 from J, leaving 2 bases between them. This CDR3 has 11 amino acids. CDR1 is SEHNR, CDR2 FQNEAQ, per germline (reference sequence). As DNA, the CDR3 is TGTGCCAGCAGCTTAGTGTATGGCTACACCTTC. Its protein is CASSLVYGYTF.

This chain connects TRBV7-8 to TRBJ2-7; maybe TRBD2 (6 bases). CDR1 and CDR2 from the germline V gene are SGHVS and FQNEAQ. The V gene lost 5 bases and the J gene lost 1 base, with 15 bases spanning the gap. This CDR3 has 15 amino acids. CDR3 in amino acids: CASSPAGRASYEQYF. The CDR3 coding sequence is TGTGCCAGCAGCCCAGCGGGCAGGGCGTCCTACGAGCAGTACTTC.

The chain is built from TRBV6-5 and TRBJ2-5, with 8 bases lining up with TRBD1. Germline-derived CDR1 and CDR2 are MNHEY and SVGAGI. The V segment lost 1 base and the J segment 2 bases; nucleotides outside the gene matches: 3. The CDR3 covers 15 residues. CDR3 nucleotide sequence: TGTGCCAGCAGTTACTTTAGGGACAGGCAAGAGACCCAGTACTTC. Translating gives CASSYFRDRQETQYF.

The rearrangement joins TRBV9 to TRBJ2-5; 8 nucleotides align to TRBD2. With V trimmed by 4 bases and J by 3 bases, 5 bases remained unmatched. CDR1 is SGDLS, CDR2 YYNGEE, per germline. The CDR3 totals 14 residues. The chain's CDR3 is CASSQRGREETQYF. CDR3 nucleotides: TGTGCCAGCAGCCAGCGGGGGCGGGAAGAGACCCAGTACTTC.

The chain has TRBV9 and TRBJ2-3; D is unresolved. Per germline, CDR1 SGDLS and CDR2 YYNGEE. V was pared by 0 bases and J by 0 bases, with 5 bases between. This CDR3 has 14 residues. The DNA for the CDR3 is TGTGCCAGCAGCGTAGAAGGGAGCACAGATACGCAGTATTTT. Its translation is CASSVEGSTDTQYF.

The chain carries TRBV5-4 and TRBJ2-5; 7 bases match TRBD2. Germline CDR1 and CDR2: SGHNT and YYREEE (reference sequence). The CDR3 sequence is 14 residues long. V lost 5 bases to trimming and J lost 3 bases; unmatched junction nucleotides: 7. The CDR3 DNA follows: TGTGCCAGCAGTCATCGGAGCGGGGAAGAGACCCAGTACTTC. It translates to CASSHRSGEETQYF.

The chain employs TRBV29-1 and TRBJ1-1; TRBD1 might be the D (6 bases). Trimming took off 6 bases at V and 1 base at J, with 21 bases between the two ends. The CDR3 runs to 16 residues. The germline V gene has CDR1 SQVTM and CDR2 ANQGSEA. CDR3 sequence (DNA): TGCAGCGTGGAGGACCCGACCGGGACACCGAACACTGAAGCTTTCTTT. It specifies CSVEDPTGTPNTEAFF.

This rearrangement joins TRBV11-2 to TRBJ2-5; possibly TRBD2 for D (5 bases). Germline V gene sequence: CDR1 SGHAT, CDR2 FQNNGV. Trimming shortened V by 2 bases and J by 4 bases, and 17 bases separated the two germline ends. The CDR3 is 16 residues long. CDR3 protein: CASSLYGSGGIETQYF. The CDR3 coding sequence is TGTGCCAGCAGCTTATATGGAAGCGGCGGAATAGAGACCCAGTACTTC. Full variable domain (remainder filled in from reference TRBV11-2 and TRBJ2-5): EAGVAQSPRYKIIEKRQSVAFWCNPISGHATLYWYQQILGQGPKLLIQFQNNGVVDDSQLPKDRFSAERLKGVDSTLKIQPAKLEDSAVYLCASSLYGSGGIETQYFGPGTRLLVL.

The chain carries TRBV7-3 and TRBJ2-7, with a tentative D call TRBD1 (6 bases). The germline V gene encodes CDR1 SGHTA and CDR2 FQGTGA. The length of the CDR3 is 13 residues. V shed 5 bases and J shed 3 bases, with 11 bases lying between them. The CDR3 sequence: CASSIVQGYEQYF. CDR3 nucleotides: TGTGCCAGCAGCATTGTACAGGGCTACGAGCAGTACTTC.

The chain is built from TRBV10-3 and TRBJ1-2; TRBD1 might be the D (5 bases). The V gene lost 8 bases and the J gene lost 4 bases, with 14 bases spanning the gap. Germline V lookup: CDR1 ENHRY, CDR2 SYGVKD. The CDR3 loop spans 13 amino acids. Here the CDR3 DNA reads TGTGCCATCCTGCAGGGACCATCCTATGGCTACACCTTC. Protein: CAILQGPSYGYTF.

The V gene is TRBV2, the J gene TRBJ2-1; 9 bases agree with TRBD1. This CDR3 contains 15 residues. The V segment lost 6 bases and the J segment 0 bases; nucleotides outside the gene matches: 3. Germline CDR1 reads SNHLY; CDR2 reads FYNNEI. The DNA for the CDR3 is TGTGCCAGCAGGAAGACAGGGGGCTCCTACAATGAGCAGTTCTTC. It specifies CASRKTGGSYNEQFF.

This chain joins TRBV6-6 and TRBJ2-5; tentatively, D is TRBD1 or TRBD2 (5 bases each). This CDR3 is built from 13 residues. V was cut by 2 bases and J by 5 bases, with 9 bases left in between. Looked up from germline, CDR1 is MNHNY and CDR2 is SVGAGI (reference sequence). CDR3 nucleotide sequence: TGTGCCAGCAGTTACGGGGGTTGGGAGACCCAGTACTTC. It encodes CASSYGGWETQYF.